A single sample is the source of the 14 T cell receptor beta chains below, sequenced in a study of control samples from healthy donors and cancer patients. Using immunoSEQ multiplex PCR, the repertoire was profiled, and TCRdb retains in-frame clones only, with some absent. The sample contains under 70,000 clones, around 95% of which appear only once. Sequencing was carried out using blood. The receptors shown here come from a woman aged 18-35 years in good health.

The V gene is TRBV2, the J gene TRBJ2-5; TRBD2 aligns across 14 bases. The V and J ends lost 4 bases and 5 bases, in that order; junction bases with no gene match: 6. The germline gives CDR1 SNHLY, CDR2 FYNNEI. This CDR3 comprises 16 residues. CDR3 amino acids: CASSGGLAGGLETQYF. The DNA of the CDR3 is TGTGCCAGCAGTGGAGGACTAGCGGGGGGTCTTGAGACCCAGTACTTC.

The chain carries TRBV30 and TRBJ2-1; D is perhaps TRBD2 (7 bases). V lost 4 bases and J lost 4, with 17 bases in between. Germline V gene lookup returns CDR1 GTSNPN and CDR2 SVGIG (reference sequence). CDR3 length: 15 amino acids. CDR3 region: CAWKSVGGAYNEQFF. The CDR3 DNA sequence: TGTGCCTGGAAATCCGTGGGGGGGGCTTACAATGAGCAGTTCTTC.

A remark on this clone: Within the sample, other DNA sequences also encode this same CDR3. The chain is built from TRBV7-2 and TRBJ2-7; D is uncertain. From germline, CDR1 is SGHTA and CDR2 FQGNSA. The CDR3 spans 11 residues. The V end was cut by 4 bases, the J end by 4 bases, with 5 bases between. The CDR3 sequence is CASSSIYEQYF. The CDR3 nucleotides are TGTGCCAGCAGCTCCATTTACGAGCAGTACTTC.

The chain combines TRBV11-2 with TRBJ2-3, with 11 bases lining up with TRBD2. The CDR3 extends over 14 amino acids. Germline lookup yields CDR1 SGHAT and CDR2 FQNNGV. The trim removed 2 bases at V and 7 bases at J, leaving 2 bases unmatched. The CDR3 protein is CASSLSSGGHTQYF. The CDR3 DNA reads TGTGCCAGCAGCTTATCTAGCGGGGGGCATACGCAGTATTTT.

This clone was detected once. The chain recombines TRBV23-1 with TRBJ1-1; unclear D gene. TRBV23-1 is assigned to the ORF class and has an uncertain function. Trimming pared 0 bases from V and 1 base from J, leaving 21 bases between. The CDR3 is made up of 19 amino acids. The CDR3 DNA sequence: TGCGCCAGCAGTCAATCGGTCCCCGAATTTATGACGGGGAACACTGAAGCTTTCTTT. It codes for CASSQSVPEFMTGNTEAFF.

In this sample, this clone turned up once. The chain employs TRBV6-2 or TRBV6-3 and TRBJ2-7; the match to TRBD1 covers 7 bases. The trim removed 0 bases at V and 5 bases at J, leaving 10 bases unmatched. The CDR3 length is 16 residues. Germline CDR1 MNHEY, CDR2 SVGEGT. CDR3 bases: TGTGCCAGCAGTTACTCCTTTGCAGGGGGAATAGACGAGCAGTACTTC. Its protein product is CASSYSFAGGIDEQYF.

Remarks on this clone: The sample holds other DNA sequences that translate to the same CDR3. The rearrangement uses TRBV2 and TRBJ2-4; 16 positions agree with TRBD2. In germline, CDR1 is SNHLY, CDR2 FYNNEI. The CDR3 totals 16 residues. The J segment lost 9 bases and the V segment lost 4 bases, leaving 6 bases of the junction unmatched. Here the CDR3 reads CASSGGTSGGVVIQYF. DNA for the CDR3: TGTGCCAGCAGTGGTGGGACTAGCGGGGGGGTGGTCATTCAGTACTTC.

This rearrangement joins TRBV6-4 to TRBJ2-5, with TRBD2 matching over 8 bases. This CDR3 is built from 15 residues. Germline assignment: CDR1 MRHNA and CDR2 SNTAGT. V gave up 4 bases and J gave up 2 bases; unmatched junction bases: 6. The DNA for the CDR3 is TGTGCCAGCAGTGTCTTCGCGGGGGGTCAAGAGACCCAGTACTTC. This codes for CASSVFAGGQETQYF.

The rearrangement links TRBV5-1 to TRBJ1-4, with a tentative D call TRBD1 (5 bases). Trimming took off 0 bases at V and 3 bases at J, with 15 bases between the two ends. The CDR3 spans 17 residues. Looked up from germline, CDR1 is SGHRS and CDR2 is YFSETQ. CDR3 region: CASSLEGWGGPNEKLFF. The CDR3 nucleotides are TGCGCCAGCAGCTTGGAAGGCTGGGGCGGGCCTAATGAAAAACTGTTTTTT.

The chain carries TRBV19 and TRBJ1-5, with D unclear. Trimming removed 3 bases at V and 2 bases at J, with 11 bases between. Germline V gene lookup returns CDR1 LNHDA and CDR2 SQIVND (reference sequence). The CDR3 contains 15 residues. The DNA of the CDR3 is TGTGCCAGTAGTATCAATATCGGGGGCAATCAGCCCCAGCATTTT. Translated, it gives CASSINIGGNQPQHF.

The chain has TRBV11-2 and TRBJ1-3, with D possibly TRBD1 on 5 matching bases. Germline V gene data show CDR1 as SGHAT and CDR2 as FQNNGV. V lost 0 bases and J 4 bases, leaving 7 bases between the germline ends. This CDR3 region has 14 residues. The CDR3 spells CASSLEPGGNTIYF. DNA of the CDR3: TGTGCCAGCAGCTTAGAGCCAGGGGGAAACACCATATATTTT.

The sample holds one count of this clone. The chain has TRBV7-9 and TRBJ2-1; either TRBD1 or TRBD2 may fit D (6 bases each). From germline, CDR1 is SEHNR and CDR2 FQNEAQ (reference sequence). The CDR3 runs to 16 residues. V lost 4 bases and J lost 4, with 17 bases in between. CDR3 protein: CASSSLVGGQYNEQFF. Here the CDR3 DNA reads TGTGCCAGCAGCTCCCTAGTGGGGGGCCAGTACAATGAGCAGTTCTTC. Supplemented by reference TRBV7-9 and TRBJ2-1, the full variable domain reads DTGVSQNPRHKITKRGQNVTFRCDPISEHNRLYWYRQTLGQGPEFLTYFQNEAQLEKSRLLSDRFSAERPKGSFSTLEIQRTEQGDSAMYLCASSSLVGGQYNEQFFGPGTRLTVL.

The V gene is TRBV29-1, the J gene TRBJ1-1; D gene unclear. This CDR3 contains 14 residues. Trimming stripped 8 bases from V and 4 bases from J, with 20 bases between. Germline CDR1 is SQVTM and CDR2 is ANQGSEA. The CDR3, as DNA: TGCAGCCCCTCAAGATTTGGAGCGGGCACTGAAGCTTTCTTT. Its translation: CSPSRFGAGTEAFF.

The rearrangement joins TRBV9 to TRBJ2-1; D may be TRBD2 (6 bases). The V gene's germline CDR1 is SGDLS and CDR2 YYNGEE. V lost 3 bases, J lost 7 bases, and 14 bases lay in between. This CDR3 region has 14 residues. The CDR3 loop is CASSAAGSSNEQFF. The CDR3 bases are TGTGCCAGCAGCGCCGCGGGGTCCTCTAATGAGCAGTTCTTC.